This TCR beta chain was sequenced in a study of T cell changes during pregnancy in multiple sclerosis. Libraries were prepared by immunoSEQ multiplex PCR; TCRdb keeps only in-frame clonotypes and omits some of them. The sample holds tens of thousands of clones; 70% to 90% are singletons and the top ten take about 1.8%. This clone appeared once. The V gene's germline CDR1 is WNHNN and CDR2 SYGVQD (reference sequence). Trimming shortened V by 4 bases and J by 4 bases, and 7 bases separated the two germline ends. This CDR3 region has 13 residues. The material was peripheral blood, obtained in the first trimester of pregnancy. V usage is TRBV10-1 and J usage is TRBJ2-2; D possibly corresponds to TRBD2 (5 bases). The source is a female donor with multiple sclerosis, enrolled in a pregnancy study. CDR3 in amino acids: CASSVSGTGELFF. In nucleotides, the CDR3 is TGCGCCAGCAGTGTAAGCGGCACCGGGGAGCTGTTTTTT.